The next 32 T cell receptor beta chains were all read from a single sample in a study of breast tumors, draining lymph nodes, adjacent tissues. The lymph nodes were axillary draining lymph nodes from breast cancer patients. TCRdb reprocessed the multiplex PCR reads via MiXCR and lists one record per CDR3 protein. The table lists 150,000 to 200,000 distinct CDR3 sequences, 33% of them singletons. The sample was axillary lymph node tissue. The source is a female donor with breast cancer. Some clones in this sample may be carry-over from other donors' samples.

This clonotype was observed at least ten times. The V and J genes are TRBV20-1 and TRBJ2-7; perhaps TRBD1 as D (5 bases). From germline, CDR1 is DFQATT and CDR2 SNEGSKA (reference sequence). This CDR3 comprises 13 residues. V was pared by 1 base and J by 3 bases, with 10 bases between. The CDR3 coding sequence is TGCAGTGCTAGAGGGACAATCAGCTACGAGCAGTACTTC. Protein product: CSARGTISYEQYF.

This clonotype was seen a handful of times. J is TRBJ1-2 and V is TRBV6-1; 7 bases match TRBD1. This CDR3 is 15 amino acids long. Germline V gene data show CDR1 as MNHNS and CDR2 as SASEGT. V dropped 8 bases and J dropped 8; count of bases not matched to a gene: 17. The CDR3 region is CASWAGRGPVGGYTF. The CDR3, as DNA: TGTGCCAGCTGGGCCGGTAGGGGGCCGGTGGGAGGCTACACCTTC.

This clonotype was counted many times. The rearrangement links TRBV20-1 to TRBJ1-5; perhaps TRBD1 as D (6 bases). V gave up 4 bases and J gave up 2 bases, with 15 bases separating them. The CDR3 runs to 15 residues. CDR1 is DFQATT and CDR2 is SNEGSKA in the germline V gene (reference sequence). The CDR3 DNA reads TGCAGTGCTATCCACCCGCACAGGGGCAATCAGCCCCAGCATTTT. Protein sequence: CSAIHPHRGNQPQHF.

In its sample, this clonotype was seen many times. This chain joins TRBV25-1 and TRBJ2-5; the D gene is possibly TRBD1 (6 bases). Per germline, CDR1 MGHDK and CDR2 SYGVNS. CDR3 length: 15 amino acids. The V end was cut by 4 bases, the J end by 7 bases, with 19 bases between. The CDR3 protein is CASSVLDRVRGTQYF. CDR3 DNA: TGTGCCAGCAGTGTACTGGACAGAGTAAGAGGGACCCAGTACTTC.

As to this clonotype: A read error is possible here, since a much larger clone lies one base away. The DNA of the CDR3 is TGTGCCAGCAGCCTTTTTTCGGGAATCGTTCCCGGGGAGCTGCTTTTT. It codes for CASSLFSGIVPGELLF. The V call is TRBV11-1, the J call TRBJ2-2, with a possible D match to TRBD2 (5 bases). Germline V gene data show CDR1 as SGHAT and CDR2 as FQDESV (reference sequence). CDR3 length: 16 residues.

J is TRBJ1-5 and V is TRBV10-3, with D possibly matching TRBD1 (5 bases). The CDR3 sequence is 15 residues long. Germline V CDR1 and CDR2: ENHRY, SYGVKD. Deletions cut 2 bases from V and 14 bases from J, with 22 bases between. CDR3 nucleotides: TGTGCCATCAGTGAGAGTGGGGGGGGGTCCTACAATGAGCATTTT. Its protein product is CAISESGGGSYNEHF.

V is TRBV7-6 and J is TRBJ2-7; 9 bases fit TRBD1. The CDR3 length is 19 residues. The J segment lost 1 base and the V segment lost 5 bases, leaving 18 bases of the junction unmatched. Germline-derived CDR1 and CDR2 are SGHVS and FNYEAQ. CDR3 DNA: TGTGCCAGCAGCCAACTGGGACAGGGAGTTTTAGTCAGGTCCTACGAGCAGTACTTC. Its translation: CASSQLGQGVLVRSYEQYF.

In its sample, this clonotype was seen many times. At one end the junction does not follow the germline gene, possibly because of a read error. V is TRBV29-1 and J is TRBJ1-2; tentative D call: TRBD1 (5 bases). Germline V gives CDR1 SQVTM, CDR2 ANQGSEA. The CDR3 covers 13 residues. CDR3 nucleotides: TGCAGCGTCGAAGAACAGGAGCACTATGGCTACACCTTC. Residues: CSVEEQEHYGYTF.

The genes are TRBV5-4 and TRBJ1-1, with D uncertain. The CDR3 is 14 residues long. Trimming took off 0 bases at V and 1 base at J, with 7 bases between the two ends. Per germline, CDR1 SGHNT and CDR2 YYREEE (reference sequence). CDR3 nucleotides: TGTGCCAGCAGCTTGGGGTCAAAGAACACTGAAGCTTTCTTT. It is translated as CASSLGSKNTEAFF.

As regards this clonotype: This may be a read error, as it is one base from a much larger clone. For the CDR3, the DNA is TGTGCCGGCAGCTCTGTCCGGGACAGGGGGTCGAATCAGCCCCAGCATTTT. The encoded protein is CAGSSVRDRGSNQPQHF. J is TRBJ1-5 and V is TRBV5-8; 11 bases are shared with TRBD1. This CDR3 region has 17 residues. Germline CDR1 reads SGHTS; CDR2 reads YDEGEE.

This clonotype was counted many times. The V call is TRBV7-2, the J call TRBJ2-3, with TRBD2 matching 8 bases. The CDR3 runs 15 residues. After removal of 1 base from V and 3 bases from J, the junction contained 3 bases not matched to a gene. Germline lookup yields CDR1 SGHTA and CDR2 FQGNSA. The CDR3 DNA sequence: TGTGCCAGCAGCTTAGAACGGGGGGGGACAGATACGCAGTATTTT. Its protein is CASSLERGGTDTQYF.

This clonotype has just a few counts. The chain couples TRBV19 to TRBJ1-1, with a possible D match to TRBD1 (6 bases). Germline-derived CDR1 and CDR2 are LNHDA and SQIVND (reference sequence). Trimming shortened V by 3 bases and J by 4 bases, and 18 bases separated the two germline ends. The CDR3 extends over 16 amino acids. CDR3 coding DNA: TGTGCCAGTAGTATCAGGGGCAGCAGGGTCGGCACTGAAGCTTTCTTT. Protein product: CASSIRGSRVGTEAFF.

At least ten counts were recorded for this clonotype. The J gene is TRBJ2-6, the V gene TRBV5-6; 8 bases map to TRBD1. Looked up from germline, CDR1 is SGHDT and CDR2 is YYEEEE. The junction had 9 bases not matched to a gene; V was cut back by 4 bases and J by 0 bases. This CDR3 has 18 residues. CDR3 amino acids: CASSIAGTGLSGANVLTF. As DNA, the CDR3 is TGTGCCAGCAGCATTGCCGGGACAGGACTCTCTGGGGCCAACGTCCTGACTTTC. The entire variable domain, with the rest obtained from reference TRBV5-6 and TRBJ2-6, is as follows: DAGVTQSPTHLIKTRGQQVTLRCSPKSGHDTVSWYQQALGQGPQFIFQYYEEEERQRGNFPDRFSGHQFPNYSSELNVNALLLGDSALYLCASSIAGTGLSGANVLTFGAGSRLTVL.

In its sample, this clonotype was seen a few times. CDR3 sequence reads: CATSRGTQGRNTEAFF. In DNA, the CDR3 is TGTGCCACCAGCAGAGGGACACAGGGGAGGAACACTGAAGCTTTCTTT. This sequence joins TRBV15 and TRBJ1-1; TRBD1 aligns across 7 bases. The germline V gene encodes CDR1 LNHNV and CDR2 YYDKDF (reference sequence). The V gene end was trimmed by 1 base and the J gene end by 1 base; junction bases not matched to a gene: 6. This CDR3 spans 16 amino acids.

This clonotype has a handful of counts. The rearrangement joins TRBV14 to TRBJ1-1; maybe TRBD1 (6 bases). V lost 6 bases and J 5 bases, leaving 22 bases between the germline ends. The V gene's germline CDR1 is SGHDN and CDR2 FVKESK. The CDR3 covers 16 residues. The CDR3 DNA reads TGTGCCAGCAGAGCCACCGGGACATCCTGGGGGACTGAAGCTTTCTTT. This encodes CASRATGTSWGTEAFF.

The chain uses TRBV29-1 and TRBJ2-5; D assignment may be TRBD1 or TRBD2 (5 bases each). V dropped 6 bases and J dropped 4 bases, with 12 bases sitting between them. There are 12 residues in the CDR3. From germline, CDR1 is SQVTM and CDR2 ANQGSEA. The CDR3 DNA is TGCAGCGTAGGGACGCCAGGAGAGACCCAGTACTTC. Its protein is CSVGTPGETQYF.

In this sample, this clonotype turned up many times. This sequence joins TRBV14 and TRBJ2-7, with TRBD1 matching over 9 bases. Germline V CDR1 and CDR2: SGHDN, FVKESK. The CDR3 is 17 amino acids. V lost 0 bases, J lost 5 bases, and 11 bases stayed unmatched. The CDR3 protein is CASSQDLLTGGFHEQYF. For the CDR3, the DNA is TGTGCCAGCAGCCAAGATTTATTGACAGGGGGTTTCCACGAGCAGTACTTC.

Many counts were recorded for this clonotype. This rearrangement joins TRBV5-8 to TRBJ1-5; the match to TRBD1 covers 8 bases. Germline lookup yields CDR1 SGHTS and CDR2 YDEGEE. This CDR3 has 18 amino acids. Trimming cost V 6 bases and J 5 bases; bases outside gene matches: 19. The CDR3 loop reads CASTAVHFLGQGYQPQHF. The CDR3 DNA reads TGTGCCAGCACTGCCGTTCATTTCTTAGGACAGGGATATCAGCCCCAGCATTTT.

This clonotype was recorded at least ten times. The chain combines TRBV9 with TRBJ2-3; D not resolved. Between the trimmed V and J ends, which lost 0 bases and 1 base, there was a span of 18 bases. The CDR3 covers 18 residues. Germline loops: CDR1 SGDLS, CDR2 YYNGEE. The CDR3 DNA is TGTGCCAGCAGCGTAGGCCCCGCGTCTGGGGTTGGCACAGATACGCAGTATTTT. It translates to CASSVGPASGVGTDTQYF.

This clonotype was seen many times. The genes are TRBV7-2 and TRBJ2-7; D is perhaps TRBD1 (6 bases). Germline CDR1 SGHTA, CDR2 FQGNSA. The CDR3 runs 14 residues. V gave up 1 base and J gave up 2 bases, with 9 bases separating them. CDR3 sequence reads: CASSLETGPYEQYF. The CDR3 bases are TGTGCCAGCAGCTTAGAAACAGGGCCCTACGAGCAGTACTTC.

This clonotype was seen only a few times. J is TRBJ2-4 and V is TRBV2; D possibly uses TRBD1 or TRBD2 (6 bases each). Trimming left V 4 bases short and J 9 bases short, with 10 bases between. The CDR3 has 12 amino acids. CDR1 and CDR2 (germline): SNHLY, FYNNEI. CDR3 protein: CASSVGGSIQYF. The CDR3 DNA is TGTGCCAGCAGTGTCGGGGGCAGCATTCAGTACTTC. The variable domain in full, with the rest retrieved from reference TRBV2 and TRBJ2-4, is EPEVTQTPSHQVTQMGQEVILRCVPISNHLYFYWYRQILGQKVEFLVSFYNNEISEKSEIFDDQFSVERPDGSNFTLKIRSTKLEDSAMYFCASSVGGSIQYFGAGTRLSVL.

This clonotype was recorded at least ten times. The V call is TRBV20-1, the J call TRBJ2-7, with 10 nucleotides matching TRBD1. V shed 3 bases and J 3 bases; nucleotides not matched to a gene: 2. This CDR3 is 13 amino acids long. Germline V CDR1 and CDR2: DFQATT, SNEGSKA (reference sequence). This chain's CDR3 is CSASGTGVYEQYF. The CDR3 nucleotides read TGCAGTGCTAGTGGGACAGGGGTCTACGAGCAGTACTTC.

As to this clonotype: Possible read error: a much larger clone is one base away. Since no conserved phenylalanine or tryptophan closes the CDR3, a read error is the likely cause. The V gene is TRBV9, the J gene TRBJ2-1, with D perhaps TRBD2 (6 bases). The germline V and J ends were trimmed by 1 base and 6 bases, with 8 bases remaining between them. Germline assignment: CDR1 SGDLS and CDR2 YYNGEE. CDR3 length equals 13 residues. The DNA of the CDR3 is TGTGCCAGCAGCGTATTCGGGGGCAATGAGCAGTTCTTA. Translation gives CASSVFGGNEQFL.

This clonotype has more than one count but fewer than ten. The chain is built from TRBV19 and TRBJ1-2; D is ambiguous. The V and J ends lost 6 bases and 2 bases respectively, with 19 bases between them. The germline V gene encodes CDR1 LNHDA and CDR2 SQIVND (reference sequence). The CDR3 extends over 16 amino acids. CDR3 bases: TGTGCCAGTAGCAACTACCGTTCTCAGGACAACTATGGCTACACCTTC. Protein: CASSNYRSQDNYGYTF.

This clonotype has more than one count but fewer than ten. The rearrangement links TRBV7-2 to TRBJ1-1; the match to TRBD1 covers 7 bases. With V trimmed by 5 bases and J by 0 bases, 6 bases remained unmatched. The germline CDR1 and CDR2 sequences are SGHTA and FQGNSA. The CDR3 loop spans 15 amino acids. The CDR3 coding sequence is TGTGCCAGCAGCCTGATGACAGGGCTGAACACTGAAGCTTTCTTT. Its translation is CASSLMTGLNTEAFF.

The chain links TRBV29-1 to TRBJ1-2; 10 positions match TRBD1. The CDR3 extends over 13 amino acids. Germline CDR1 SQVTM, CDR2 ANQGSEA. The CDR3 DNA sequence: TGCAGTGAGGGAGTAGGGACAGGGGATGGCTACACCTTC. It codes for CSEGVGTGDGYTF.

This clonotype was recorded many times. The chain combines TRBV7-8 with TRBJ2-1, with 9 bases aligning to TRBD2. The CDR3 totals 17 residues. Germline V gene data show CDR1 as SGHVS and CDR2 as FQNEAQ. The trim removed 5 bases at V and 5 bases at J, leaving 13 bases unmatched. The CDR3 here is CASSVTSGPWGHNEQFF. The CDR3 DNA follows: TGTGCCAGCAGCGTGACTAGCGGACCTTGGGGCCACAATGAGCAGTTCTTC.

The chain is built from TRBV12-3 or TRBV12-4 and TRBJ1-5; 9 bases agree with TRBD1. J lost 14 bases, V lost 7 bases, and 12 bases had no gene match. This CDR3 spans 13 amino acids. CDR3 sequence: CASKSGQGVHEHF. CDR3 nucleotide sequence: TGTGCCAGCAAGTCGGGACAGGGCGTCCATGAGCATTTT.

This clonotype showed up many times. The rearrangement joins TRBV20-1 to TRBJ1-2, with D possibly TRBD1 on 6 matching bases. The CDR3 totals 13 residues. Trimming removed 3 bases at V and 4 bases at J, with 12 bases between. From germline, CDR1 is DFQATT and CDR2 SNEGSKA (reference sequence). The CDR3 nucleotides read TGCAGTGCTAGCCAGGGGAGGGGCTATGGCTACACCTTC. Protein product: CSASQGRGYGYTF.

In this sample, this clonotype turned up many times. The chain employs TRBV7-2 and TRBJ1-2; TRBD1 aligns across 11 bases. From germline, CDR1 is SGHTA and CDR2 FQGNSA. This CDR3 has 14 residues. Trimming removed 5 bases from V and 7 bases from J; junction bases left unmatched: 6. The CDR3 is CASSLGDRGGGYTF. DNA of the CDR3: TGTGCCAGCAGCCTAGGGGACAGGGGGGGTGGCTACACCTTC.

In this sample, this clonotype turned up many times. This chain uses TRBV5-5 with TRBJ1-6; D is undetermined. CDR3 length: 13 residues. The V end lost 5 bases, the J end lost 9 bases, and 12 bases lay between the germline ends. Germline lookup yields CDR1 SGHKS and CDR2 YYEKEE (reference sequence). Here the CDR3 reads CASSWAPTSPLHF. CDR3 coding DNA: TGTGCCAGCAGTTGGGCACCAACTTCACCCCTCCACTTT.

Notes on this clonotype: A read error may account for a junction end that differs from germline. V is TRBV29-1 and J is TRBJ1-2; D unclear. The germline V gene encodes CDR1 SQVTM and CDR2 ANQGSEA. The CDR3 has 14 residues. Here the CDR3 reads CSVGETAFNYGYTF. The CDR3 region has the DNA TGCAGCGTTGGTGAGACGGCATTTAACTATGGCTATACCTTC.